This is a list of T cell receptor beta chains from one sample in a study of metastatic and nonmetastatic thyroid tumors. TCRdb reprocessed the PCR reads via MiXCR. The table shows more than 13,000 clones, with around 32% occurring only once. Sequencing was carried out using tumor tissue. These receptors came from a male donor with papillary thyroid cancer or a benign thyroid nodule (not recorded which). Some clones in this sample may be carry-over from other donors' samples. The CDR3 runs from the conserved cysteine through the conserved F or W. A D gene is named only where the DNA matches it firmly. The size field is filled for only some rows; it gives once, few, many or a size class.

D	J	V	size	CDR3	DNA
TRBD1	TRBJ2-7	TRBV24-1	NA	CATSDSRGISYEQYF	TGTGCCACCAGTGATTCCAGGGGGATTTCCTACGAGCAGTACTTC
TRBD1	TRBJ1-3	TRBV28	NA	CASSLYRGQDTIYF	TGTGCCAGCAGTTTGTACAGGGGGCAGGACACCATATATTTT
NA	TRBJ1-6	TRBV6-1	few	CASSQGQGLSDSPLHF	TGTGCCAGCAGCCAGGGCCAGGGACTATCCGATTCACCCCTCCACTTT
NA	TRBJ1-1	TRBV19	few	CASSISHENTEAFF	TGTGCCAGTAGTATATCTCACGAGAACACTGAAGCTTTCTTT
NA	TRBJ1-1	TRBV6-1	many	CASSEKLEGSAEAFF	TGTGCCAGCAGTGAAAAACTCGAGGGTTCGGCTGAAGCTTTCTTT
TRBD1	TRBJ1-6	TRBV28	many	CASSVRDRASPLHF	TGTGCCAGCAGTGTCCGGGACAGGGCTTCACCCCTCCACTTT
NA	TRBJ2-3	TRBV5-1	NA	CASIPDTTSTDTQYF	TGCGCCAGCATCCCGGACACCACTAGCACAGATACGCAGTATTTT
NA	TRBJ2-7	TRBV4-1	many	CASSQALGRSSSYEQYF	TGCGCCAGCAGCCAGGCCCTAGGGCGGAGTAGTTCCTACGAGCAGTACTTC
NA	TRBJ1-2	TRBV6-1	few	CASSEVQLYGYTF	TGTGCCAGCAGTGAAGTACAGCTTTATGGCTACACCTTC
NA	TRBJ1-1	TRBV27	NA	CASSFCSYTEAIF	TGTGCCAGCAGTTTTTGTTCATACACTGAAGCCATCTTT
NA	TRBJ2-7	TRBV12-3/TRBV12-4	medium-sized	CASSRSFGKVAYEQYF	TGTGCCAGCAGCCGATCATTCGGGAAAGTCGCCTACGAGCAGTACTTC
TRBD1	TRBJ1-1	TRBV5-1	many	CASSYAGGTAEAFF	TGCGCCAGCAGCTATGCAGGGGGGACGGCTGAAGCTTTCTTT
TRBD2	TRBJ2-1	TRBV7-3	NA	CASSLRGGGPGEQFF	TGTGCCAGCAGCTTACGGGGGGGAGGGCCCGGTGAGCAGTTCTTC
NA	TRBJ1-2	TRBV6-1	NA	CASSGVAGLYGYTF	TGTGCCAGCAGTGGGGTGGCAGGGCTTTATGGCTACACCTTC
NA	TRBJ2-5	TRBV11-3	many	CASSVGPRMETQYF	TGTGCCAGCAGCGTAGGACCGCGGATGGAGACCCAGTACTTC
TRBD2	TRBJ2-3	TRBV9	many	CASSARGRVQVRDTQYF	TGTGCCAGCAGCGCCCGAGGGAGGGTACAGGTTCGGGATACGCAGTATTTT
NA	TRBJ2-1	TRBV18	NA	CASSPGSPRGYNEQFF	TGTGCCAGCTCACCAGGCAGTCCGAGGGGATACAATGAGCAGTTCTTC
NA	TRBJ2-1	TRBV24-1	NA	CATSDGGSYNEQFF	TGTGCCACCAGTGACGGTGGCTCCTACAATGAGCAGTTCTTC
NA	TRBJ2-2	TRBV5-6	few	CASSRGTANTGELFF	TGTGCCAGCAGCCGTGGGACGGCCAACACCGGGGAGCTGTTTTTT
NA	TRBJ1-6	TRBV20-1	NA	CSARDPGNRSPLHF	TGCAGTGCTAGAGACCCAGGGAACAGGTCACCCCTCCACTTT
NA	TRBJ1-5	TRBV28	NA	CASSLSGTVNQPQHF	TGTGCCAGCAGTCTCTCCGGGACGGTTAATCAGCCCCAGCATTTT
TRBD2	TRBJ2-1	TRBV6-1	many	CASSEFGGSSYNEQFF	TGTGCCAGCAGTGAATTTGGCGGGAGTTCCTACAATGAGCAGTTCTTC
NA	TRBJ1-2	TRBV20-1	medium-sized	CSALEGGRMRGYGYTF	TGCAGTGCCCTAGAGGGCGGACGTATGAGGGGCTATGGCTACACCTTC
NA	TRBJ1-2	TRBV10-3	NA	CAIGQTGTDGYTF	TGTGCCATCGGGCAGACAGGTACGGATGGCTACACCTTC
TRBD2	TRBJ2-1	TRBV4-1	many	CASSQPPSGSLADEQFF	TGCGCCAGCAGCCAACCCCCTAGCGGGAGTCTTGCGGATGAGCAGTTCTTC
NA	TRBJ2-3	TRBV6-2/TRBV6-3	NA	CASSYSRLGASDTQYF	TGTGCCAGCAGTTACTCTAGGCTGGGGGCGTCAGATACGCAGTATTTT